The clone carrying this T cell receptor beta chain was picked up many times. What it binds is unknown. This sample is part of a study of T cells after yellow fever vaccination. Study as a whole: For low cell numbers, libraries were made with SMART-Seq v4 Ultra Low Input. Study-wide findings and caveats: Booster sampling recovered most clones from primary vaccination (around 96% CD4, roughly 86% CD8).

TCRdb called the 5' RACE reads again in MiXCR, with one record for every CDR3 protein. Seen here are 55,000 to 70,000 distinct CDR3 sequences, approximately 7% observed once, and the top ten hold around a third. Between the trimmed V and J ends, which lost 10 bases and 4 bases, there was a span of 14 bases. The CDR3 is 13 residues long. Germline V gene lookup returns CDR1 SGHKS and CDR2 YYEKEE (reference sequence). This clonotype was obtained from a man between 18 and 29 years old who received the YFV17D yellow fever vaccine. This specimen was CD8+ T cells sorted from PBMCs, taken more than 35 days after the first yellow fever vaccination. The rearrangement links TRBV5-5 to TRBJ2-2; D possibly corresponds to TRBD1 (6 bases). This chain's CDR3 is CAGQPPGTGELFF. DNA for the CDR3: TGTGCCGGACAGCCCCCGGGCACCGGGGAGCTGTTTTTT.